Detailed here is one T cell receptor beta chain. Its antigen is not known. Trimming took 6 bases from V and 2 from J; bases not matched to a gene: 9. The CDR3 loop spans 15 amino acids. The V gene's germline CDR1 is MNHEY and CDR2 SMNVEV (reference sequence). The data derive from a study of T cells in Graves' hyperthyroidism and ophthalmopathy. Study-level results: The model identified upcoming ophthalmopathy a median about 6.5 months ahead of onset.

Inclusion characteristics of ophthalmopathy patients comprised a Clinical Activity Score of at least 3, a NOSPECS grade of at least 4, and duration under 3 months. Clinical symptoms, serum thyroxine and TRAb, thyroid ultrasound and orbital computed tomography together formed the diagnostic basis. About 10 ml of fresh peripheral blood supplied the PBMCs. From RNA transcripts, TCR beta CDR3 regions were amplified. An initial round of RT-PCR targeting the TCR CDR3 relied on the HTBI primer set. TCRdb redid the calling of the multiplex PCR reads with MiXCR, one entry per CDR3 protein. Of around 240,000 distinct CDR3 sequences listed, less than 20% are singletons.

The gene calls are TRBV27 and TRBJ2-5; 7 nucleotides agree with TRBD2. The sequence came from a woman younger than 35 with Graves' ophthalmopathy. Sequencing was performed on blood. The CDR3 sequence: CASSPSSGTQETQYF. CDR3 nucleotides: TGTGCCAGCAGCCCTTCTAGCGGAACACAAGAGACCCAGTACTTC.